The 29 T cell receptor beta chains reported below all come from one sample, sequenced in a study of blood T cell repertoires in COVID-19. Measured with immunoSEQ multiplex PCR; TCRdb has only the in-frame clones, and not every one. The sample lists some 300,000 clones; approximately 90% were seen once. The sequencing sample was made of PBMCs or T cells enriched from blood (not recorded which). The origin of the receptors is an older woman in a cohort exposed to, infected with or recovered from COVID-19 (not recorded which).

This chain uses TRBV30 with TRBJ2-7, with a possible D match to TRBD1 (5 bases). With 0 bases removed from V and 2 bases from J, the gap between germline ends came to 8 bases. The germline gives CDR1 GTSNPN, CDR2 SVGIG (reference sequence). CDR3 size: 13 residues. CDR3: CAWSVAGTYEQYF. In DNA, the CDR3 is TGTGCCTGGAGTGTTGCAGGGACCTACGAGCAGTACTTC.

This chain uses TRBV28 with TRBJ1-4; possibly TRBD1 for D (5 bases). Germline CDR1 MDHEN, CDR2 SYDVKM. The CDR3 runs 14 residues. V dropped 4 bases and J dropped 8 bases, with 14 bases sitting between them. CDR3 sequence reads: CASSSPLGGEKLFF. The CDR3 region has the DNA TGTGCCAGCAGTTCCCCCCTGGGGGGAGAAAAACTGTTTTTT.

The chain links TRBV25-1 to TRBJ2-1, with D possibly TRBD2 on 5 matching bases. Germline CDR1 and CDR2: MGHDK and SYGVNS. The CDR3 is made up of 15 amino acids. V was pared by 1 base and J by 7 bases, with 14 bases between. CDR3 amino acids: CASSESNSGWNEQFF. Written as DNA, the CDR3 is TGTGCCAGCAGTGAATCTAACAGCGGATGGAATGAGCAGTTCTTC.

The chain couples TRBV2 to TRBJ1-5; 8 bases match TRBD1. Per germline, CDR1 SNHLY and CDR2 FYNNEI. This CDR3 comprises 15 residues. J was trimmed by 4 bases and V by 6 bases; bases with no gene match: 8. The chain's CDR3 is CASSEWTGQNQPQHF. The DNA for the CDR3 is TGTGCCAGCAGCGAATGGACAGGGCAAAATCAGCCCCAGCATTTT.

The chain uses TRBV30 and TRBJ2-3; D is unresolved. Between the trimmed V and J ends, which lost 2 bases and 1 base, there was a span of 7 bases. From germline, CDR1 is GTSNPN and CDR2 SVGIG (reference sequence). The CDR3 runs 13 residues. The CDR3 DNA reads TGTGCCTGGAGTTCAACAGGCACAGATACGCAGTATTTT. Encoded protein: CAWSSTGTDTQYF. Full variable domain (rest looked up from reference TRBV30 and TRBJ2-3): SQTIHQWPATLVQPVGSPLSLECTVEGTSNPNLYWYRQAAGRGLQLLFYSVGIGQISSEVPQNLSASRPQDRQFILSSKKLLLSDSGFYLCAWSSTGTDTQYFGPGTRLTVL.

This chain uses TRBV20-1 with TRBJ1-2; D unresolved. V lost 3 bases and J 0 bases, leaving 8 bases between the germline ends. The CDR3 runs 13 residues. Germline assignment: CDR1 DFQATT and CDR2 SNEGSKA (reference sequence). The CDR3 protein is CSASYEANYGYTF. CDR3 in DNA: TGCAGTGCTAGTTATGAGGCTAACTATGGCTACACCTTC.

The CDR3 DNA reads TGTGCCAGCAGTGTGCACTCGGGACAGCCGAACACTGAAGCTTTCTTT. Amino acid sequence: CASSVHSGQPNTEAFF. This chain connects TRBV6-1 to TRBJ1-1; 7 bases match TRBD1. Trimming took 4 bases from V and 1 from J; bases not matched to a gene: 9. Germline V gene sequence: CDR1 MNHNS, CDR2 SASEGT. This CDR3 comprises 16 residues.

J is TRBJ2-3 and V is TRBV6-2 or TRBV6-3; D perhaps matches TRBD2 (5 bases). The CDR3 is made up of 13 amino acids. Germline loops: CDR1 MNHEY, CDR2 SVGEGT. V lost 6 bases to trimming and J lost 2 bases, with 9 bases between them. The DNA of the CDR3 is TGTGCCAGCAGCCGGACTTTCACAGATACGCAGTATTTT. It is translated as CASSRTFTDTQYF.

The CDR3 reads CSVNEGNTEAFF. The DNA for the CDR3 is TGCAGCGTTAACGAGGGGAACACTGAAGCTTTCTTT. The genes are TRBV29-1 and TRBJ1-1; the D is unclear. The CDR3 is 12 amino acids. The V gene lost 5 bases and the J gene lost 1 base, with 8 bases spanning the gap. Germline V gene sequence: CDR1 SQVTM, CDR2 ANQGSEA.

This chain joins TRBV24-1 and TRBJ2-2; 16 nucleotides align to TRBD2. This CDR3 contains 19 residues. The J segment lost 6 bases and the V segment lost 3 bases, leaving 9 bases of the junction unmatched. CDR1 is KGHDR, CDR2 SFDVKD, per germline. Written as DNA, the CDR3 is TGTGCCACCAGTGATCTGGGACTAGCGGGAGGGAAGGGGCCCGGGGAGCTGTTTTTT. It specifies CATSDLGLAGGKGPGELFF.

The chain links TRBV10-1 to TRBJ2-3, with 10 bases identical to TRBD2. CDR1 and CDR2 (germline): WNHNN, SYGVQD (reference sequence). This CDR3 spans 20 amino acids. The ends lost 6 bases at V and 0 bases at J; junction bases unmatched: 18. This CDR3 is CASSPGGASGRGGSTDTQYF. Written as DNA, the CDR3 is TGCGCCAGCAGCCCCGGCGGGGCTAGCGGGAGAGGAGGGAGCACAGATACGCAGTATTTT.

The V call is TRBV6-2 or TRBV6-3, the J call TRBJ1-5, with D maybe TRBD1 (5 bases). Germline V gene sequence: CDR1 MNHEY, CDR2 SVGEGT. V lost 2 bases to trimming and J lost 2 bases, with 10 bases between them. The CDR3 is 15 residues long. The DNA for the CDR3 is TGTGCCAGCAGTTACGGGGCAGGACGCAATCAGCCCCAGCATTTT. Amino acids: CASSYGAGRNQPQHF.

This chain links TRBV20-1 with TRBJ2-7, with no clear D. Trimming took 3 bases from V and 1 from J, leaving 7 bases between them. This CDR3 has 12 residues. Germline V gene sequence: CDR1 DFQATT, CDR2 SNEGSKA (reference sequence). The CDR3 here is CSASPGSYEQYF. The DNA for the CDR3 is TGCAGTGCTAGTCCAGGTTCCTACGAGCAGTACTTC.

The V and J genes are TRBV11-2 and TRBJ1-1; 9 bases map to TRBD1. V trimming: 0 bases; J trimming: 9 bases; junction bases outside the gene matches: 2. CDR3 length: 13 residues. The germline V gene has CDR1 SGHAT and CDR2 FQNNGV. DNA for the CDR3: TGTGCCAGCAGCTTAGAACAGGGGGCGCAAGCTTTCTTT. Protein product: CASSLEQGAQAFF.

The chain joins TRBV5-1 to TRBJ2-3; 15 nucleotides agree with TRBD2. The CDR3 runs 18 residues. Trimming at V came to 3 bases and at J to 1 base, leaving 6 bases not matched to a gene. CDR1 and CDR2 from the germline V gene are SGHRS and YFSETQ. The CDR3 DNA follows: TGCGCCAGCAGCTGGACTAGCGGGAGGGCCCTCGGCACAGATACGCAGTATTTT. Protein: CASSWTSGRALGTDTQYF. Combining the CDR3 with reference TRBV5-1 and TRBJ2-3 gives the whole variable domain KAGVTQTPRYLIKTRGQQVTLSCSPISGHRSVSWYQQTPGQGLQFLFEYFSETQRNKGNFPGRFSGRQFSNSRSEMNVSTLELGDSALYLCASSWTSGRALGTDTQYFGPGTRLTVL.

V gene TRBV19 combines with J gene TRBJ2-7; D remains ambiguous. The CDR3 runs to 14 residues. From germline, CDR1 is LNHDA and CDR2 SQIVND (reference sequence). V was cut by 5 bases and J by 7 bases, with 18 bases left in between. CDR3 residues: CASSVVGSLEEQYF. In DNA form, the CDR3 reads TGTGCCAGTAGTGTCGTCGGTTCACTGGAGGAGCAGTACTTC.

The chain combines TRBV6-5 with TRBJ2-5, with D possibly matching TRBD2 (5 bases). The V end lost 0 bases, the J end lost 5 bases, and 16 bases lay between the germline ends. Germline loops: CDR1 MNHEY, CDR2 SVGAGI. The CDR3 loop spans 16 amino acids. The CDR3 reads CASSYSRAYGEETQYF. The CDR3 DNA reads TGTGCCAGCAGTTACTCTAGGGCCTATGGGGAGGAGACCCAGTACTTC.

This clone showed up just once. The chain couples TRBV28 to TRBJ2-5; no firm D call. V gave up 6 bases and J gave up 5 bases, with 10 bases separating them. The CDR3 loop spans 12 amino acids. CDR1 is MDHEN and CDR2 is SYDVKM in the germline V gene. The CDR3 loop is CASRRPGETQYF. In nucleotides, the CDR3 is TGTGCCAGCAGACGCCCCGGGGAGACCCAGTACTTC.

This clone appeared once. V usage is TRBV7-6 and J usage is TRBJ2-7; maybe TRBD1 (6 bases). The CDR3 totals 15 residues. Trimming took off 5 bases at V and 6 bases at J, with 20 bases between the two ends. Germline CDR1 and CDR2: SGHVS and FNYEAQ. The CDR3 protein is CASSPTALQGSEQYF. The CDR3 DNA is TGTGCCAGCAGCCCGACAGCACTACAGGGATCCGAGCAGTACTTC.

The V and J genes are TRBV20-1 and TRBJ2-1, with D tentatively TRBD2 (5 bases). Germline V gene lookup returns CDR1 DFQATT and CDR2 SNEGSKA (reference sequence). Trimming pared 0 bases from V and 13 bases from J, leaving 10 bases between. This CDR3 spans 11 amino acids. CDR3 region: CSARDPGIQFF. In DNA, the CDR3 is TGCAGTGCTAGAGACCCGGGAATTCAGTTCTTC.

The chain has TRBV19 and TRBJ2-7, with D possibly TRBD2 on 5 matching bases. Germline V CDR1 and CDR2: LNHDA, SQIVND (reference sequence). V was clipped by 3 bases and J by 2 bases, with 14 bases between them. This CDR3 comprises 15 residues. The CDR3 protein is CASSIQRDAPYEQYF. Here the CDR3 DNA reads TGTGCCAGTAGTATTCAGAGGGATGCCCCCTACGAGCAGTACTTC.

The gene calls are TRBV28 and TRBJ2-7, with 9 bases lining up with TRBD2. Germline assignment: CDR1 MDHEN and CDR2 SYDVKM. V was clipped by 6 bases and J by 5 bases; unmatched bases: 11. CDR3 size: 15 residues. The CDR3 DNA reads TGTGCCAGCAGCCCTCCCACTAGCGGGTTCAACGAGCAGTACTTC. Its translation is CASSPPTSGFNEQYF. Supplemented by reference TRBV28 and TRBJ2-7, the full variable domain reads DVKVTQSSRYLVKRTGEKVFLECVQDMDHENMFWYRQDPGLGLRLIYFSYDVKMKEKGDIPEGYSVSREKKERFSLILESASTNQTSMYLCASSPPTSGFNEQYFGPGTRLTVT.

The rearrangement links TRBV4-1 to TRBJ2-3, with TRBD2 identical over 7 bases. CDR1 is MGHRA and CDR2 is YSYEKL in the germline V gene. Trimming at V came to 4 bases and at J to 0 bases, leaving 10 bases not matched to a gene. The CDR3 contains 17 residues. The DNA of the CDR3 is TGCGCCAGCAGCCTTGTGGAAAGTAGCGGGAGCACAGATACGCAGTATTTT. It yields the protein CASSLVESSGSTDTQYF.

This rearrangement joins TRBV9 to TRBJ2-1, with 7 bases identical to TRBD2. With V trimmed by 3 bases and J by 2 bases, 14 bases remained unmatched. CDR1 and CDR2 from the germline V gene are SGDLS and YYNGEE. CDR3 size: 18 residues. CDR3 sequence (DNA): TGTGCCAGCAGCGCCGGCTACAATAGCGGGTCCACCTACAATGAGCAGTTCTTC. It codes for CASSAGYNSGSTYNEQFF.

This chain joins TRBV20-1 and TRBJ2-3, with 11 bases that match TRBD2. Germline CDR1 DFQATT, CDR2 SNEGSKA (reference sequence). V lost 3 bases and J lost 4; bases outside the gene matches: 12. CDR3 size: 17 residues. CDR3 protein: CSASTPTSGRGADTQYF. In nucleotides, the CDR3 is TGCAGTGCTAGTACCCCTACTAGCGGGAGAGGAGCAGATACGCAGTATTTT.

This chain connects TRBV28 to TRBJ2-7; 11 bases are a match to TRBD1. Germline-derived CDR1 and CDR2 are MDHEN and SYDVKM. The CDR3 is 19 residues long. The V and J ends lost 4 bases and 3 bases, in that order; junction bases with no gene match: 17. DNA for the CDR3: TGTGCCAGCAGTTCAGAAAGGGACAGGGGGATCCTTCTCGTCTACGAGCAGTACTTC. This sequence encodes CASSSERDRGILLVYEQYF.

This clone has just one count. This chain links TRBV28 with TRBJ2-4; no reliable D call. The CDR3 has 12 amino acids. V lost 3 bases to trimming and J lost 2 bases, with 2 bases between them. Germline loops: CDR1 MDHEN, CDR2 SYDVKM. This CDR3 reads CASSFTKNIQYF. The CDR3 nucleotides are TGTGCCAGCAGTTTTACCAAAAACATTCAGTACTTC.

A remark on this clone: The junction differs from germline at one of its ends, possibly a read error. The V gene is TRBV7-3, the J gene TRBJ2-1; 7 bases are shared with TRBD2. This CDR3 region has 14 residues. Germline assignment: CDR1 SGHTA and CDR2 FQGTGA. Here the CDR3 reads CATSSGTSHNEQFF. CDR3 nucleotides: TGTGCCACCTCGAGCGGGACCTCCCACAATGAGCAGTTCTTC.

The chain combines TRBV6-1 with TRBJ2-2; 12 bases match TRBD2. From germline, CDR1 is MNHNS and CDR2 SASEGT. The CDR3 runs to 18 residues. V was pared by 2 bases and J by 5 bases, with 9 bases of the junction left unmatched. CDR3 in amino acids: CASSEPGSTSGGTGELFF. In DNA form, the CDR3 reads TGTGCCAGCAGTGAACCTGGTTCGACTAGCGGGGGTACCGGGGAGCTGTTTTTT.